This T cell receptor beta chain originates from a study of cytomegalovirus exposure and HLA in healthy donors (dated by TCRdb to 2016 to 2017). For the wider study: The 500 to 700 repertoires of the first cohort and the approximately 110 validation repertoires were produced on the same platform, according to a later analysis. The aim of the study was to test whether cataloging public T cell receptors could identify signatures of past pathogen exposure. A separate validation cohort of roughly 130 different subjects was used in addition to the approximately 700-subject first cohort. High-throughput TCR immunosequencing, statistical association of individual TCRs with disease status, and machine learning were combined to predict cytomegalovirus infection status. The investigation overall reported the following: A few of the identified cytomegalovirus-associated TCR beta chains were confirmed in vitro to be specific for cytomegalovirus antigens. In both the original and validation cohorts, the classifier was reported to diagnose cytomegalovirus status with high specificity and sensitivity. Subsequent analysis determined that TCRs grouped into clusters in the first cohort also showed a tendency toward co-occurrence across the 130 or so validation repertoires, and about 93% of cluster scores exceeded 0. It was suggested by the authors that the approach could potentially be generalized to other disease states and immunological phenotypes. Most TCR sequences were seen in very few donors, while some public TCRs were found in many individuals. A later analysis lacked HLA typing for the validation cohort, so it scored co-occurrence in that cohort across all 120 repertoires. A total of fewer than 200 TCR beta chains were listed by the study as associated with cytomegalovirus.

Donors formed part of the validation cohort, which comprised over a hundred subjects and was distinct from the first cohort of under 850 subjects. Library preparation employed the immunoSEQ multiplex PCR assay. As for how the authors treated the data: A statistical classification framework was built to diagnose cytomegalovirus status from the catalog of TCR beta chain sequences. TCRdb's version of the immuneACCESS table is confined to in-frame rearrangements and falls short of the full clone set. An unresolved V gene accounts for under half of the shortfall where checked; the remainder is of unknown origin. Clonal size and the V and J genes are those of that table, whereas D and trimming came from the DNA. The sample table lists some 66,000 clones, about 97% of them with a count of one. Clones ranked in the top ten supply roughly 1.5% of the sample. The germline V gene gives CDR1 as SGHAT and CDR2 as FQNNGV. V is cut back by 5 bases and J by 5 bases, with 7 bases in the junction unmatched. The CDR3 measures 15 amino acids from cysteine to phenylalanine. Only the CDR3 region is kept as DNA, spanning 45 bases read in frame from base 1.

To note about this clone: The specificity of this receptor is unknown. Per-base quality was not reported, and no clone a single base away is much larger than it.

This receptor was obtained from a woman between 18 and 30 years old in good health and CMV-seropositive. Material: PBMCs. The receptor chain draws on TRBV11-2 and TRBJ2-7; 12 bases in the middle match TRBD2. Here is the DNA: TGTGCCAGCAGCAAAAGGACTAGCGGGACCCACGAGCAGTACTTC. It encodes CASSKRTSGTHEQYF.